Listed below are T cell receptor beta chains from one sample, sequenced in a study of response to subunit inactivated influenza vaccine. TCRdb fed the RT-PCR reads into MiXCR, producing one record per CDR3 protein. The table lists more than 400,000 distinct CDR3 sequences, roughly 9.7% of them singletons, with about an eighth in the top ten. The source material was PBMCs from blood, sampled more than 35 days after vaccination. These receptor sequences come from a man aged 45-65 years who received an inactivated influenza vaccine. Both conserved end residues are part of each CDR3. D genes are given only for firm matches. Clone size is not always given. Where it is, it says once, few, many or a class for expanded clones.

v_call: TRBV12-3/TRBV12-4
d_call: -
cdr3_length: 14
clone_size: many
j_call: TRBJ1-5
cdr3_nt: TGTGCCAGCAGTTTTAGTGACCGTGGCCAGCCCCAGCATTTT
cdr3_aa: CASSFSDRGQPQHF

v_call: TRBV3-1
d_call: TRBD1
cdr3_length: 18
clone_size: -
j_call: TRBJ1-5
cdr3_nt: TGTGCCAGCAGCCCCCCGGGACAGGGGTGTTATAGCAATCAGCCCCAGCATTTT
cdr3_aa: CASSPPGQGCYSNQPQHF

v_call: TRBV7-8
d_call: -
cdr3_length: 15
clone_size: few
j_call: TRBJ2-3
cdr3_nt: TGTGCCAGCAGCTTAGGGACTATAAGCACAGATACGCAGTATTTT
cdr3_aa: CASSLGTISTDTQYF

v_call: TRBV11-2
d_call: TRBD2
cdr3_length: 12
clone_size: many
j_call: TRBJ2-4
cdr3_nt: TGTGCCAGCAGTCTAGGGACTAGCGGACAGTACTTC
cdr3_aa: CASSLGTSGQYF

v_call: TRBV6-2/TRBV6-3
d_call: -
cdr3_length: 16
clone_size: -
j_call: TRBJ2-3
cdr3_nt: TGTGCCAGCAGTTACTCGATGGTTTTTGGCACAGATACGCAGTATTTT
cdr3_aa: CASSYSMVFGTDTQYF

v_call: TRBV15
d_call: -
cdr3_length: 15
clone_size: many
j_call: TRBJ2-5
cdr3_nt: TGTGCCACCAGCAGATTCCGACAGGCACAAGAGACCCAGTACTTC
cdr3_aa: CATSRFRQAQETQYF

v_call: TRBV4-3
d_call: -
cdr3_length: 14
clone_size: many
j_call: TRBJ2-7
cdr3_nt: TGCGCCAGCAGCCACCAGACAACTTCCTACGAGCAGTACTTC
cdr3_aa: CASSHQTTSYEQYF

v_call: TRBV18
d_call: -
cdr3_length: 13
clone_size: few
j_call: TRBJ1-1
cdr3_nt: TGTGCCAGCTCACCATCAACTAACACTGAAGCTTTCTTT
cdr3_aa: CASSPSTNTEAFF

v_call: TRBV27
d_call: TRBD2
cdr3_length: 16
clone_size: -
j_call: TRBJ2-2
cdr3_nt: TGTGCCAGCACCACTCTAGCGGGAGGGCAAACCGGGGAGCTGTTTTTT
cdr3_aa: CASTTLAGGQTGELFF

v_call: TRBV20-1
d_call: TRBD1
cdr3_length: 18
clone_size: -
j_call: TRBJ2-1
cdr3_nt: TGCAGTGCTAGGGGGGGACAGGGGGATCGGGCTCCCTACAATGAGCAGTTCTTC
cdr3_aa: CSARGGQGDRAPYNEQFF

v_call: TRBV4-3
d_call: TRBD1
cdr3_length: 14
clone_size: many
j_call: TRBJ1-1
cdr3_nt: TGCGCCAGCAGCCAATCGACAGGGCGGACTGAAGCTTTCTTT
cdr3_aa: CASSQSTGRTEAFF

v_call: TRBV29-1
d_call: -
cdr3_length: 11
clone_size: many
j_call: TRBJ2-1
cdr3_nt: TGCAGCGTTCGTGCGAACAATGAGCAGTTCTTC
cdr3_aa: CSVRANNEQFF

v_call: TRBV4-2
d_call: TRBD1
cdr3_length: 13
clone_size: -
j_call: TRBJ1-1
cdr3_nt: TGTGCCAGCAGCCCACGAGGACAGGGGGAAACTTTCTTT
cdr3_aa: CASSPRGQGETFF

v_call: TRBV7-2
d_call: -
cdr3_length: 14
clone_size: -
j_call: TRBJ2-1
cdr3_nt: TGTGCCAGCAGCTTAGGGTGGGGGAACAATGAGCAGTTCTTC
cdr3_aa: CASSLGWGNNEQFF

v_call: TRBV7-2
d_call: TRBD2
cdr3_length: 15
clone_size: few
j_call: TRBJ2-3
cdr3_nt: TGTGCCAGCAGCTTAGGGCAGGGAGGGTCAGATACGCAGTATTTT
cdr3_aa: CASSLGQGGSDTQYF

v_call: TRBV7-9
d_call: TRBD1
cdr3_length: 16
clone_size: few
j_call: TRBJ2-3
cdr3_nt: TGTGCCAGCAGCTTAGACCCTGGACAGGGGAGGGATACGCAGTATTTT
cdr3_aa: CASSLDPGQGRDTQYF

v_call: TRBV11-3
d_call: TRBD2
cdr3_length: 13
clone_size: few
j_call: TRBJ2-1
cdr3_nt: TGTGCCAGCAGCATGGGAGGGGTCAATGAGCAGTTCTTC
cdr3_aa: CASSMGGVNEQFF

v_call: TRBV20-1
d_call: TRBD2
cdr3_length: 16
clone_size: many
j_call: TRBJ2-3
cdr3_nt: TGCAGTGCTAGTGCAACCCTAGCGGGAGGACCAGATACGCAGTATTTT
cdr3_aa: CSASATLAGGPDTQYF

v_call: TRBV9
d_call: -
cdr3_length: 16
clone_size: few
j_call: TRBJ1-3
cdr3_nt: TGTGCCAGCAGCGACCACAGCCCTACGGACGGAAACACCATATATTTT
cdr3_aa: CASSDHSPTDGNTIYF

v_call: TRBV18
d_call: -
cdr3_length: 14
clone_size: -
j_call: TRBJ1-1
cdr3_nt: TGTGCCAGCTCACCACCTCCCAGTAACACTGAAGCTTTCTTT
cdr3_aa: CASSPPPSNTEAFF

v_call: TRBV4-2
d_call: -
cdr3_length: 15
clone_size: -
j_call: TRBJ2-5
cdr3_nt: TGTGCCAGCAGCCAAGACGTGTCGGGAGTGGAGACCCAGTACTTC
cdr3_aa: CASSQDVSGVETQYF

v_call: TRBV12-3/TRBV12-4
d_call: -
cdr3_length: 14
clone_size: -
j_call: TRBJ2-7
cdr3_nt: TGTGCCAGCAGTTCCTACGGGATGTCCTACGAGCAGTACTTC
cdr3_aa: CASSSYGMSYEQYF

v_call: TRBV4-3
d_call: -
cdr3_length: 17
clone_size: -
j_call: TRBJ1-3
cdr3_nt: TGCGCCAGCAGCCAAGACAAAGAGATCGTCCAGTTAAACACCATATATTTT
cdr3_aa: CASSQDKEIVQLNTIYF

v_call: TRBV29-1
d_call: TRBD1
cdr3_length: 14
clone_size: many
j_call: TRBJ2-2
cdr3_nt: TGCAGCGTTCCCGGGCAGGGGGCGCCCGGGGAGCTGTTTTTT
cdr3_aa: CSVPGQGAPGELFF

v_call: TRBV15
d_call: TRBD2
cdr3_length: 15
clone_size: many
j_call: TRBJ2-5
cdr3_nt: TGTGCCACCAGCAGATACGGGGGGGAGGTCGAGACCCAGTACTTC
cdr3_aa: CATSRYGGEVETQYF

v_call: TRBV5-1
d_call: TRBD1
cdr3_length: 14
clone_size: -
j_call: TRBJ1-1
cdr3_nt: TGCGCCAGCAGCCCAGGGACAGCAGCCACTGAAGCTTTCTTT
cdr3_aa: CASSPGTAATEAFF

v_call: TRBV14
d_call: -
cdr3_length: 13
clone_size: -
j_call: TRBJ1-1
cdr3_nt: TGTGCCAGCAGCCAAGACCCCGGGGCTGAAGCTTTCTTT
cdr3_aa: CASSQDPGAEAFF

v_call: TRBV10-3
d_call: -
cdr3_length: 13
clone_size: few
j_call: TRBJ2-1
cdr3_nt: TGTGCCATCAGTGAGGGTTCCTACAATGAGCAGTTCTTC
cdr3_aa: CAISEGSYNEQFF

v_call: TRBV20-1
d_call: -
cdr3_length: 13
clone_size: few
j_call: TRBJ1-5
cdr3_nt: TGCAGTGCGATACGAACTAGCAATCAGCCCCAGCATTTT
cdr3_aa: CSAIRTSNQPQHF

v_call: TRBV6-1
d_call: TRBD1
cdr3_length: 16
clone_size: many
j_call: TRBJ2-4
cdr3_nt: TGTGCCAAAATGTACGCGACCGGGACAGGCTTAAACATTCAGTACTTC
cdr3_aa: CAKMYATGTGLNIQYF

v_call: TRBV24-1
d_call: TRBD1
cdr3_length: 14
clone_size: few
j_call: TRBJ2-1
cdr3_nt: TGTGCCACCAGTGACTGGGGACAGCCCAATGAGCAGTTCTTC
cdr3_aa: CATSDWGQPNEQFF

v_call: TRBV6-2/TRBV6-3
d_call: -
cdr3_length: 13
clone_size: many
j_call: TRBJ1-2
cdr3_nt: TGTGCCAGCAGTTACGTCCGCCTAGGTGGCTACACCTTC
cdr3_aa: CASSYVRLGGYTF

v_call: TRBV10-3
d_call: TRBD2
cdr3_length: 13
clone_size: -
j_call: TRBJ2-2
cdr3_nt: TGTGCCACTTCGGGGGGGGCCAACGGGGAGCTGTTTTTT
cdr3_aa: CATSGGANGELFF

v_call: TRBV2
d_call: -
cdr3_length: 13
clone_size: few
j_call: TRBJ1-2
cdr3_nt: TGTGCCAGCAGTGAGGTCAGACACTATGGCTACACCTTC
cdr3_aa: CASSEVRHYGYTF

v_call: TRBV12-3/TRBV12-4
d_call: -
cdr3_length: 14
clone_size: many
j_call: TRBJ2-2
cdr3_nt: TGTGCCAGCCTCCCCAGCGCGAACACCGGGGAGCTGTTTTTT
cdr3_aa: CASLPSANTGELFF

v_call: TRBV3-1
d_call: -
cdr3_length: 15
clone_size: few
j_call: TRBJ2-1
cdr3_nt: TGTGCCAGCAGCCAAGCCATAGCAAGGGGCTATGAGCAGTTCTTC
cdr3_aa: CASSQAIARGYEQFF

v_call: TRBV12-3/TRBV12-4
d_call: -
cdr3_length: 15
clone_size: few
j_call: TRBJ2-2
cdr3_nt: TGTGCCAGCGATCGCAGGTCCGAAAGCGCCGGGGAGCTGTTTTTT
cdr3_aa: CASDRRSESAGELFF

v_call: TRBV18
d_call: TRBD2
cdr3_length: 16
clone_size: few
j_call: TRBJ2-2
cdr3_nt: TGTGCCAGCTCACCTTCTAGCGGGAGAGCCACCGGGGAGCTGTTTTTT
cdr3_aa: CASSPSSGRATGELFF

v_call: TRBV20-1
d_call: TRBD2
cdr3_length: 14
clone_size: many
j_call: TRBJ2-1
cdr3_nt: TGCAGTGCTACCGGGACTAGCGGAAACAATGAGCAGTTCTTC
cdr3_aa: CSATGTSGNNEQFF

v_call: TRBV5-1
d_call: TRBD2
cdr3_length: 18
clone_size: -
j_call: TRBJ2-5
cdr3_nt: TGCGCCAGCAGCTTGGCAGGACTAGCGGGGTTGCTTCAAGAGACCCAGTACTTC
cdr3_aa: CASSLAGLAGLLQETQYF

v_call: TRBV28
d_call: -
cdr3_length: 14
clone_size: -
j_call: TRBJ2-7
cdr3_nt: TGTGCCAGCAGGAACACAGGGTCCCCCTACGAGCAGTACTTC
cdr3_aa: CASRNTGSPYEQYF